These T cell receptor beta chains were read from a single sample in a study of blood T cell repertoires in COVID-19. TCRdb's table, derived via immunoSEQ multiplex PCR, lists solely in-frame clones and lacks some. The sample gives over 80,000 clones, approximately 79% of which show up once; 15% to 20% is in the top ten. The sequencing input was peripheral blood. These receptors were obtained from a woman older than 75 with active or convalescent COVID-19. The CDR3 runs from the conserved cysteine through the conserved F or W. The order of the fields is V gene, J gene, D gene, CDR3 length, clone size, CDR3 protein, CDR3 DNA. The D gene is left open where the match is weak. Clone size is shown for a subset of rows, as once, few, many or a class of expanded clone.

>TRBV30|TRBJ2-3|-|14|-
CAWSEGLSTDTQYF
TGTGCCTGGAGTGAGGGGCTGAGCACAGATACGCAGTATTTT
>TRBV7-9|TRBJ2-7|-|13|-
CASSFLDTGEQYF
TGTGCCAGCAGCTTTCTGGACACCGGCGAGCAGTACTTC
>TRBV11-2|TRBJ1-1|-|15|-
CASSLDSLTGTEAFF
TGTGCCAGCAGCTTGGACAGCCTGACCGGCACTGAAGCTTTCTTT
>TRBV6-1|TRBJ2-5|TRBD1|16|-
CASSELIQGRGETQYF
TGTGCCAGCAGTGAATTGATACAGGGGAGAGGAGAGACCCAGTACTTC
>TRBV7-8|TRBJ1-4|-|12|-
CASSPTQFLMFF
TGTGCCAGCAGCCCCACCCAGTTTTTGATGTTTTTT
>TRBV7-9|TRBJ1-2|TRBD1|17|-
CASSFATGGPQGTGYTF
TGTGCCAGCAGCTTCGCGACAGGGGGTCCCCAGGGCACAGGCTACACCTTC
>TRBV27|TRBJ2-7|-|18|-
CASSLMGVRGAASYEQYF
TGTGCCAGCAGCCTTATGGGGGTCAGGGGGGCAGCCTCCTACGAGCAGTACTTC
>TRBV6-5|TRBJ2-3|-|13|-
CASSPLPGDTQYF
TGTGCCAGCAGCCCCCTCCCGGGAGATACGCAGTATTTT
>TRBV25-1|TRBJ2-2|-|16|-
CASSESSLGNTGELFF
TGTGCCAGCAGTGAAAGTTCACTCGGTAACACCGGGGAGCTGTTTTTT
>TRBV20-1|TRBJ1-5|TRBD1|13|-
CSASQGAGQPQHF
TGCAGTGCTAGTCAGGGGGCGGGTCAGCCCCAGCATTTT
>TRBV24-1|TRBJ1-3|-|18|few
CATSDRKRTGHSGNTIYF
TGTGCCACCAGTGATCGCAAACGAACAGGGCACTCTGGAAACACCATATATTTT
>TRBV5-4|TRBJ2-7|-|15|-
CASNKQSGVGSEQYF
TGTGCCAGCAACAAACAATCGGGGGTAGGGAGCGAGCAGTACTTC
>TRBV28|TRBJ2-6|-|16|-
CASSLGGGFGANVLTF
TGTGCCAGCAGTTTAGGGGGGGGCTTTGGGGCCAACGTCCTGACTTTC
>TRBV7-9|TRBJ1-1|TRBD1|15|few
CASSPPTGTNTEAFF
TGTGCCAGCAGCCCCCCGACAGGGACAAACACTGAAGCTTTCTTT
>TRBV9|TRBJ2-3|TRBD1|15|-
CASSDRGGITDTQYF
TGTGCCAGTTCCGACAGGGGGGGTATAACAGATACGCAGTATTTT
>TRBV14|TRBJ2-4|-|16|-
CASSQVGALAKNIQYF
TGTGCCAGCAGCCAAGTGGGGGCCCTAGCCAAAAACATTCAGTACTTC
>TRBV5-5|TRBJ2-7|-|15|-
CASSLGASDTYEQYF
TGTGCCAGCAGCTTGGGGGCTTCCGACACCTACGAGCAGTACTTC
>TRBV7-3|TRBJ2-3|-|21|-
CASSSRWSGGPGTPVTDTQYF
TGTGCCAGCAGCTCGCGGTGGTCCGGGGGTCCGGGGACGCCCGTCACAGATACGCAGTATTTT
>TRBV4-2|TRBJ1-1|-|15|-
CASSQEATAYTQAFF
TGTGCCAGCAGCCAAGAAGCGACAGCCTATACTCAAGCTTTCTTT
>TRBV7-8|TRBJ2-2|TRBD2|16|-
CASSQRLAGGTGELFF
TGTGCCAGCAGCCAAAGACTAGCGGGAGGGACCGGGGAGCTGTTTTTT
>TRBV6-1|TRBJ2-7|-|13|-
CASSVERNYEQYF
TGTGCCAGCAGTGTAGAGAGAAATTACGAGCAGTACTTC
>TRBV24-1|TRBJ2-1|TRBD2|16|-
CATSERTSGRIGEQFF
TGTGCCACCAGTGAGCGGACTAGCGGGAGGATAGGTGAGCAGTTCTTC